The source of this T cell receptor beta chain is a study of technical replicates of blood from a few donors. Produced via immunoSEQ multiplex PCR; TCRdb's table is partial and in-frame only. The sample lists 60,000 to 80,000 clones, around nine tenths seen once, with more than 4.5% in the top ten. The sequenced sample consisted of PBMCs. This clonotype was obtained from a human donor in good health. Some clones in this sample may be carry-over from other donors' samples.

Here the CDR3 reads CASSPDRYNEQFF. DNA of the CDR3: TGTGCCAGCTCGCCGGACAGATACAATGAGCAGTTCTTC. This chain joins TRBV18 and TRBJ2-1, with D possibly matching TRBD1 (6 bases). The germline CDR1 and CDR2 sequences are KGHSH and LQKENI. V shed 6 bases and J shed 4 bases, with 10 bases lying between them. This CDR3 is 13 amino acids long.